This T cell receptor (beta chain) derives from a study of response to subunit inactivated influenza vaccine. Study observations and caveats: The authors proposed limited new T cell recruitment per seasonal influenza vaccination.

As to this clonotype: What it binds is unknown.

TCRdb called the RT-PCR reads again in MiXCR, with one record for every CDR3 protein. The data hold 500,000 or so distinct CDR3 sequences, with about a tenth observed a single time. CDR1 is MRHNA, CDR2 SNTAGT, per germline. This CDR3 has 15 residues. V was clipped by 6 bases and J by 8 bases; unmatched bases: 13. Sequences were derived from PBMCs from blood, sampled around seven weeks after vaccination. The chain is built from TRBV6-4 and TRBJ2-1; 7 bases line up with TRBD2. The sequence came from a man aged 45 to 65 who received an inactivated influenza vaccine. The CDR3 region is CASRQMGGGSYEQFF. The CDR3 nucleotides read TGTGCCAGCAGACAAATGGGGGGGGGGAGCTATGAGCAGTTCTTC.